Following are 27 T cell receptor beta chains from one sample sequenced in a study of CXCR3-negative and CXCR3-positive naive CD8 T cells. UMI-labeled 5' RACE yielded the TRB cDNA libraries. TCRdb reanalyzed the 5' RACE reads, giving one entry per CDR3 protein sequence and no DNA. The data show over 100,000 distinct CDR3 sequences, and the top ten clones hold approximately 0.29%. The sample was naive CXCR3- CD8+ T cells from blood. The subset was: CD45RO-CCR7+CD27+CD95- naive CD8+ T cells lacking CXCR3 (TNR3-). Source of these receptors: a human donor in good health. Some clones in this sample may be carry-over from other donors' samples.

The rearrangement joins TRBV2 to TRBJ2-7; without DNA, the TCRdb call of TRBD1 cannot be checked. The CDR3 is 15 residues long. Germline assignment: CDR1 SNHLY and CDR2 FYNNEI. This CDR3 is CASSVTGDLSYEQYF.

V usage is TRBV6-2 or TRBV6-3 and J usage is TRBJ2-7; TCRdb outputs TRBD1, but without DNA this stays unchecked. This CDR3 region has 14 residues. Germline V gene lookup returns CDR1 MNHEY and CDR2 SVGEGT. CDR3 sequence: CASRSIDRDYEQYF.

CDR3 in amino acids: CASSQPGAVEQFF. V is TRBV4-3 and J is TRBJ2-1; TCRdb selects TRBD1, and the lack of DNA leaves this call unchecked. The CDR3 is 13 amino acids. CDR1 is LGHNA, CDR2 YSLEER, per germline.

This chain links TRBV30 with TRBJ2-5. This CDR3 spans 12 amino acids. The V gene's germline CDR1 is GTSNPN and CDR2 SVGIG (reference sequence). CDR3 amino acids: CAWAPSEETQYF.

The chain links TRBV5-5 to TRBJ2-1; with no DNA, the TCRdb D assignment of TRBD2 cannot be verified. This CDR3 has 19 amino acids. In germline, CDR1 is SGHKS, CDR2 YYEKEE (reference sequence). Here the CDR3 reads CASSLGERGGLFELNEQFF.

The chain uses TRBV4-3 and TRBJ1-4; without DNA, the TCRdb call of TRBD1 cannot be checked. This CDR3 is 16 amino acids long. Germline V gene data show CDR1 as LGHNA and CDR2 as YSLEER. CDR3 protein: CASSQDPGQGGEKLFF.

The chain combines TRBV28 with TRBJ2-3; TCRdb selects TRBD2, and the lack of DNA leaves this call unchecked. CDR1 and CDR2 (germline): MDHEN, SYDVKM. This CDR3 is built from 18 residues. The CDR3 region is CASREAGWHDPSTDTQYF.

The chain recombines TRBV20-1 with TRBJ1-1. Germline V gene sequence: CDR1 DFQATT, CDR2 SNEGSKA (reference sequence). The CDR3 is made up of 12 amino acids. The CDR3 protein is CSASQADTEAFF.

CDR3: CASSTPTSGAANTGELFF. This chain uses TRBV5-6 with TRBJ2-2; TCRdb designates TRBD2, a call that cannot be tested without DNA. This CDR3 spans 18 amino acids. Germline V CDR1 and CDR2: SGHDT, YYEEEE.

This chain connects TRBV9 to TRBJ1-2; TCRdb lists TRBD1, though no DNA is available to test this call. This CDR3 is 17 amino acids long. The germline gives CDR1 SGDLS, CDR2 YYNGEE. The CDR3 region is CASSPHHSGDFDYGYTF. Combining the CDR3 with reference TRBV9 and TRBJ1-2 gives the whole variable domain DSGVTQTPKHLITATGQRVTLRCSPRSGDLSVYWYQQSLDQGLQFLIQYYNGEERAKGNILERFSAQQFPDLHSELNLSSLELGDSALYFCASSPHHSGDFDYGYTFGSGTRLTVV.

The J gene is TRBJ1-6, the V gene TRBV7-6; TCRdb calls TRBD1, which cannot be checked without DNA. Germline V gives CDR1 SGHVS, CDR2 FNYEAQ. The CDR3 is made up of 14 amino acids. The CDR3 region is CASSSGPAGSPLHF.

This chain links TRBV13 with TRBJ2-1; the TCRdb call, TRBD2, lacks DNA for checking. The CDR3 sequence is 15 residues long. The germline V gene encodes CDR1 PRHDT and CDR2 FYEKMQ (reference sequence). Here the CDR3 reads CASSLGGLALREQFF.

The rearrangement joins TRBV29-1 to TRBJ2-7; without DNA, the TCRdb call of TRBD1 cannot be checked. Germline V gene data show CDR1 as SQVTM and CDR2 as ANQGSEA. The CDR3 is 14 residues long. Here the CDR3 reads CSVVPGGRTYEQYF.

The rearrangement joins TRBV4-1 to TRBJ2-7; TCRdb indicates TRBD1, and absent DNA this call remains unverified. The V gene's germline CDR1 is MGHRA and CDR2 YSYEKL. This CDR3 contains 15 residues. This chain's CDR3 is CASSQDPQGLYEQYF.

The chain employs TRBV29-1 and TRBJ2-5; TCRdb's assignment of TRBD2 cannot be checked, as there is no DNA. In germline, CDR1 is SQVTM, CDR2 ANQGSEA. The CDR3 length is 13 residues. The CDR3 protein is CSVEVPGLETQYF.

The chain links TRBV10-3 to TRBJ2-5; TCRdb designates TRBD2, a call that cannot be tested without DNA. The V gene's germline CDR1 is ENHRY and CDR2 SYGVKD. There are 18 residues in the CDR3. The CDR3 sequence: CAISETSGVTAPKETQYF.

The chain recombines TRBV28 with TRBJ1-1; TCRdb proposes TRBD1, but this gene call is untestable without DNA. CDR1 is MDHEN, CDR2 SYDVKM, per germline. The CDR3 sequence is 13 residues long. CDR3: CASSIGGSTEAFF.

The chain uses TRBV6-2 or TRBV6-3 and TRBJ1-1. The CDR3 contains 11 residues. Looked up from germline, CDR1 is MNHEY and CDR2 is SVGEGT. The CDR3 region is CASSINTEAFF.

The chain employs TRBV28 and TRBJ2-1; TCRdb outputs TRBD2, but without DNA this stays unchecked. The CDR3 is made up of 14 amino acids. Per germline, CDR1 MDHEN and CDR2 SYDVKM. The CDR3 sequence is CASSLWREGDEQFF.

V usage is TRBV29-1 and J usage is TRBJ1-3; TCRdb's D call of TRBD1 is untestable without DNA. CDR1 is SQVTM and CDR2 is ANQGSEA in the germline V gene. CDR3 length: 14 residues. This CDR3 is CSVGDSSSGNTIYF.

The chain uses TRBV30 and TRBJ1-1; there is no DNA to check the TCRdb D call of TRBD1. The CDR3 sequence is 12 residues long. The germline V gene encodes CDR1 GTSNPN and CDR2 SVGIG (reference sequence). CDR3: CAWGQGRTEAFF.

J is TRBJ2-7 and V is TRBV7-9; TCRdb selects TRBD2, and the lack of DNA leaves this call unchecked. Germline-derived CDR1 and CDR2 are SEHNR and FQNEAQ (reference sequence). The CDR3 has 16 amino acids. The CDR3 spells CASSLFSAGTTYEQYF.

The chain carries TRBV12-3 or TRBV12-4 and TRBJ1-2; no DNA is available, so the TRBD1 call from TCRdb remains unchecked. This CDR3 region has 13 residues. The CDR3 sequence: CASRGQGSYGYTF.

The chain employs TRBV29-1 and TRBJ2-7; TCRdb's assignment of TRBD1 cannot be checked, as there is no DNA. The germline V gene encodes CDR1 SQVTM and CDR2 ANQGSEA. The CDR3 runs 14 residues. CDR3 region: CSVEMDNRLGGQYF.

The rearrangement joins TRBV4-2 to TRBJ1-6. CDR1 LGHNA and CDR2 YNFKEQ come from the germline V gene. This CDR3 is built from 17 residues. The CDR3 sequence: CASSQDLVQEVNSPLHF.

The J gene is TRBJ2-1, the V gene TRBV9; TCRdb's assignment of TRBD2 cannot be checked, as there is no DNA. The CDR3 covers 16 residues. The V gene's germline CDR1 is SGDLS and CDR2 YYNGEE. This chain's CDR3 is CASSVGGRRSYNEQFF.

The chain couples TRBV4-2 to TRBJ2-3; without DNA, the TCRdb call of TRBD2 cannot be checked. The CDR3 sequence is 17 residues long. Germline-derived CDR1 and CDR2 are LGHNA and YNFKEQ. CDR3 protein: CASSQVPPGLSTDTQYF.